This T cell receptor beta chain was identified in a study of cytomegalovirus exposure and HLA in healthy donors. Regarding the study as a whole: Most TCRs appeared rarely, but some public TCRs recurred in many donors. In a later analysis, TCR beta V- and J-gene trimming was associated with a missense DCLRE1C variant. TRBV6-2, TRBV6-3 and other indistinguishable V segments were excluded. It is likely that the observed cluster of highly shared sequence variants was a sequencing artifact.

Deletions cut 6 bases from V and 6 bases from J, with 19 bases between. This CDR3 has 15 amino acids. Germline-derived CDR1 and CDR2 are SEHNR and FQNEAQ (reference sequence). 60 Vbeta and 13 Jbeta primers were used in PCR. Sequencing used immunoSEQ multiplex PCR; TCRdb keeps in-frame clones, though not all of them. Of 150,000 to 250,000 clones detected, roughly four fifths appear once; the ten largest clones hold roughly 2%. About this clone: Its antigen is as yet unknown.

This chain connects TRBV7-9 to TRBJ2-3; D possibly corresponds to TRBD1 (5 bases). The clonotype was recovered from a man aged 25 to 40 in good health and CMV-seronegative. The sequencing input was PBMCs. The CDR3 protein is CASSSSLGHSDTQYF. The CDR3 bases are TGTGCCAGCAGTTCCTCTTTAGGACATTCGGATACGCAGTATTTT.